This T cell receptor beta chain was sequenced during a study of blood T cell repertoires in COVID-19. Study overall: Acute-phase and convalescent COVID-19 samples originated in the United States, Italy and Spain. T cells, B-cell-depleted T cells, or PBMCs supplied cDNA or gDNA.

Authors' analysis steps: Amplified reference gene primers provided the basis for estimating nucleated cell counts. The method was immunoSEQ multiplex PCR; TCRdb's version includes in-frame clones alone and lacks a portion of them. The V and J calls and clone size are taken from that table; D and trimming were inferred from the DNA. This sample carries about 270,000 clones, 80% to 90% of them seen once, and the ten largest clones take around a tenth. Germline-derived CDR1 and CDR2 are SGHRS and YFSETQ. Trimming left V 7 bases short and J 5 bases short, with 15 bases between. There are 13 residues in the CDR3.

The origin of this receptor is a woman between 45 and 60 years old who had recovered from COVID-19. This rearrangement joins TRBV5-1 to TRBJ1-1; D is undetermined. Input material: peripheral blood. CDR3 in DNA: TGCGCCAGCCGATGGGAGGGAGGAACTGAAGCTTTCTTT. Translating gives CASRWEGGTEAFF. The variable domain in full, completed from reference TRBV5-1 and TRBJ1-1, reads KAGVTQTPRYLIKTRGQQVTLSCSPISGHRSVSWYQQTPGQGLQFLFEYFSETQRNKGNFPGRFSGRQFSNSRSEMNVSTLELGDSALYLCASRWEGGTEAFFGQGTRLTVV.